The source of this T cell receptor beta chain is a study of cytomegalovirus exposure and HLA in healthy donors (dated by TCRdb to 2015 to 2018). Background for the entire study: According to an earlier analysis of around 600 of the donors, 150 million to 200 million T cells yielded over 90 million unique TCR beta sequences and about 300 Gb of sequence data. Along with the roughly 670-subject first cohort, a separate validation cohort of around 120 different subjects was used. An early release that covered 500 to 800 HLA-typed donors contained approximately 300 gigabases of sequencing data and around 80 million unique TCR sequences. To study patterns of TCR occurrence, a later analysis re-analyzed previously published TCR beta repertoires from around 700 donors and added high-resolution HLA genotyping. The later analysis used no new phenotypic data to find candidate immune exposures, relying instead on TCR beta sequences and their occurrence across donors. Donor age, sex, ethnicity and CMV serostatus were compiled together with the repertoire data. Typing coverage differed by locus: A, B, C, DRB1 and DQB1 were typed in about 629-630 donors, DQA1 in 522, DPA1 in nearly 610, and DPB1 in about 450. To decide whether each TCR beta V gene segment behaved as functional or pseudogenic, an earlier analysis of fewer than 750 of the donors relied on high-throughput TCR beta sequencing. HLA typing covered class I and class II loci at four-digit resolution. The T cell repertoires of some 700 subjects were profiled by immunosequencing and related to cytomegalovirus serostatus. On average, 235,054 unique TCR beta nucleotide sequences were sequenced per donor among fewer than 500 genotyped donors of the cohort, with roughly 20% of those sequences being non-productive. Among the approximately 420 genotyped donors, 81% belonged to the genetic ancestry cluster associated with self-reported Caucasian donors. High-throughput TCR immunosequencing, statistical association of individual TCRs with disease status, and machine learning were combined to predict cytomegalovirus infection status. In a later genetic analysis, genome-wide SNP genotypes for about three fifths of the roughly 670 donors were used, and that subset was treated as a discovery cohort. Because of strong linkage in the cohort, five DR-DQ haplotypes were treated as single units for association and clustering. The aim of the study was to test whether cataloging public T cell receptors could identify signatures of past pathogen exposure. Every discovery cohort repertoire had been produced on one sequencing platform.

V trim: 5 bases; J trim: 6 bases; unmatched bases: 3. CDR1 is given as SEHNR and CDR2 as FQNEAQ, both from the germline V gene (reference sequence). From cysteine to phenylalanine, the CDR3 is 13 amino acids long. The only DNA kept is the CDR3, 39 bases in frame from the first base. The library came from the immunoSEQ multiplex PCR assay. For the multiplex PCR, a mixture combining 60 forward primers for TCR Vbeta segments and 13 reverse primers for TCR Jbeta segments was used. The CDR3 region of rearranged TCR beta genes was amplified from genomic DNA by a multiplex PCR assay. The Illumina HiSeq System was used to sequence the amplified TCR beta libraries as 87-base-pair reads. The published analysis was carried out like this. In a later analysis, some 80 million unique TCR beta chains were counted across the 650 to 750 repertoires, and some 10 million of these chains were shared by at least two donors. Raw reads were error-corrected and collapsed into unique sequences by a nearest-neighbor algorithm in which closely related sequences were merged to remove PCR and sequencing errors. CDR3 sequences were aligned to IMGT reference sequences to assign V, D and J gene segments. Each retained sequence needed at least a six-nucleotide match to both a V gene segment and a J gene segment. A rearrangement counted as productive if the CDR3 had no stop codons and remained in frame with V and J, and every other rearrangement counted as non-productive. CDR3 was defined according to IMGT convention as the region running from the second conserved V-encoded cysteine to the conserved J-encoded phenylalanine. The earlier analysis of about 570 of the donors excluded any sequence lacking an unambiguous match to a single V gene segment. In an earlier analysis of about 590 of the donors, a V segment was called functional when productive rearrangements were above 56.7%, and segregating when the standard deviation between donors exceeded 5%. To diagnose cytomegalovirus status from the catalog of TCR beta chain sequences, a statistical classification framework was built. In a later analysis, V and J genes were assigned by comparing TCR nucleotide sequences against IMGT/GENE-DB human TR gene sequences. A later analysis assigned CDR3 sequences and most-parsimonious VDJ recombination scenarios with the TCRdist pipeline. A later analysis defined each TCR beta chain by its CDR3 amino acid sequence plus V-gene family, and excluded reads lacking a unique V-gene family. As a way to deal with suspected cross-contamination and a sequencing artifact, a later analysis dropped nearly 600 nucleotide sequences that were highly shared and had low generation probability. For each public chain, a later analysis derived a clonal expansion index from normalized ranks of inferred template counts within each repertoire. A later analysis computed generation probabilities with a VDJ recombination model fitted to out-of-frame rearrangements, and checked the results against IGoR. Hypergeometric tests were used in a later analysis to score TCR-TCR, TCR-HLA and TCR-CMV co-occurrence, with a repertoire-size bias correction applied to the TCR pairs. In a later analysis, false discovery rates were estimated by permuting HLA or CMV assignments 20 times. In a later analysis, co-occurring TCRs were grouped using DBSCAN, with TCRdist sequence similarity added in when clustering inside HLA-allele-positive subsets. Repertoires with fewer than 30,000 or more than 120,000 public chains were left out of co-occurrence clustering, as were four to six repertoires with anomalous nucleotide sharing. Here the immuneACCESS table is served through TCRdb, limited to in-frame sequences with V and J called. Missing clones are a known gap in these copies; in checked studies unresolved V genes cover under half, and the rest lacks a known reason. The V and J calls and the clone size are those of that table, but D and trimming were determined from the DNA. This sample is represented by some 130,000 clones; more than 65% of them were singletons. The ten largest clones take up approximately 4.5% of the sample.

Remarks on this clone: Its antigen is not yet known. No per-base quality is available; no much larger clone lies one base away.

Broad study findings and their caveats: Broadly in line with IMGT annotations, most TCR beta V segments showed up in productive rearrangements about 87% or about 30% of the time in an earlier analysis of 450 to 750 of the donors. The authors suggested that the approach could potentially be extended to other disease states and immunological phenotypes. A cluster of highly shared sequence variants was judged likely to represent a technical artifact of the sequencing pipeline. A later genetic analysis reported fewer N-insertions in productive TCRs among donors in an Asian-associated ancestry cluster than the roughly 690-donor mean. In a later analysis, HLA-associated TCR beta chains were found to be more clonally expanded and to have lower generation probabilities than equally common non-associated chains. For the cohort, immune exposure information was limited to CMV serostatus. Correlated functional status among segregating V segments might reflect linkage disequilibrium, but an unknown experimental factor could not be ruled out. Some IMGT-functional V segments, including TRBV6-2 and TRBV6-3, could not be told apart with the 87-base-pair reads, so those segments were excluded. Roughly uniform sequencing depth across donors was assumed in presence/absence analyses, although this assumption may not hold. When HLA alleles, especially DR and DQ, strongly co-occurred, attributing TCR associations to individual alleles was difficult. The classifier was reported to diagnose cytomegalovirus status with high specificity and sensitivity in both the original and validation cohorts. This cohort had only TCR beta chains sequenced, and the lack of alpha or paired-chain data limited which features could be detected. Because HLA typing was unavailable for some donors at each locus, only the typed subset was used in association tests. In vitro tests confirmed that a few of the cytomegalovirus-associated TCR beta chains recognize cytomegalovirus antigens. At a false discovery rate of 0.05, a later analysis linked 15,000 to 20,000 TCR beta sequences to specific HLA alleles. A further reported finding was that TCR beta sequences accurately predicted the HLA-A and HLA-B alleles for most subjects in the first cohort. According to a later analysis, TCR association rates differed among HLA loci, with DRB1 alleles showing the most associated TCRs and HLA-C alleles showing the fewest. A total of some 180 TCR beta chains were listed by the study as associated with cytomegalovirus. Roughly 15 rarely observed V segments, including chromosome 9 orphons, were excluded from the earlier analysis of approximately 500 of the donors because counts were too low. A later analysis found that most CMV-associated TCR beta chains appeared HLA-restricted, with HLA associations seemingly driven largely by CMV exposure. A later genetic analysis associated a missense DCLRE1C variant with V-gene and J-gene trimming of TCR beta chains, and an independent cohort replicated the association. In a later analysis, several top co-occurrence clusters were reported to appear linked to parvovirus B19, influenza, CMV and Epstein-Barr virus. While some public TCRs were present in many individuals, most TCR sequences turned up only very rarely across donors.

The cohort was made up of approximately 670 healthy bone marrow donors. At the time of sampling, every cohort member was nominally healthy, though immune exposures that went unrecorded were likely present. The donor tested CMV seropositive, placing the donor among the approximately 310 seropositive members of the cohort. A peripheral blood sample was collected from each donor, and TCR beta sequencing was performed on peripheral blood mononuclear cells. The Qiagen DNeasy Blood Extraction Kit was used to extract genomic DNA from the blood cell samples. The chain employs TRBV7-9 and TRBJ1-2; 10 nucleotides in the junction match TRBD1. The sample comprised PBMCs. The origin of this receptor is a male donor in good health and CMV-seropositive. The nucleotides read TGTGCCAGCAGCGTTGGGACAGGGGATGGCTACACCTTC. Its coded protein is CASSVGTGDGYTF.